This T cell receptor (beta chain) was obtained from a study of shared clonotypes between healthy human individuals. Study-level points and caveats: The authors expected sequencing depth to affect clonotype sharing among donors.

Notes on this clone: Its matching antigen is unknown.

An even split of each subset's genomic DNA across several immunoSEQ plates was performed. The protocol was immunoSEQ multiplex PCR, while the TCRdb copy is restricted to in-frame clones and leaves out a portion. Of hundreds of thousands of clones in the sample, 79% are singletons; the top ten hold about 13%. V lost 3 bases to trimming and J lost 2 bases, with 11 bases between them. This CDR3 spans 14 amino acids. From germline, CDR1 is SGHDN and CDR2 FVKESK. Sequenced material: PBMCs. The clonotype comes from a woman aged 35 to 49 in good health. Some clones in this sample may be carry-over from other donors' samples. V is TRBV14 and J is TRBJ2-7, with D hard to call. The chain's CDR3 is CASSQQSGAYEQYF. The CDR3 region has the DNA TGTGCCAGCAGCCAGCAGTCTGGGGCCTACGAGCAGTACTTC.